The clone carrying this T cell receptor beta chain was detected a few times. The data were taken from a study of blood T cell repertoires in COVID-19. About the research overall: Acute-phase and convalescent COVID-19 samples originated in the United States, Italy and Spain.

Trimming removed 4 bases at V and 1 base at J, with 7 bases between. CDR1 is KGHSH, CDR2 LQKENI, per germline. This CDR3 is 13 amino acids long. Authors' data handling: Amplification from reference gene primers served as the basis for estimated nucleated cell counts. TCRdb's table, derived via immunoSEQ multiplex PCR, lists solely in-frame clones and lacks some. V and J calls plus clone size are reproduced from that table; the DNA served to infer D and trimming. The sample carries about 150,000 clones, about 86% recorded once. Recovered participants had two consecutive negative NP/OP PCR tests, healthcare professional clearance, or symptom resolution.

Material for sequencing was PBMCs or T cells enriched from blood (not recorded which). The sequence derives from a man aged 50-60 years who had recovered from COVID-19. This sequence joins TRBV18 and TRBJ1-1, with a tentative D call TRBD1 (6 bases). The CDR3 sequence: CASSQTGNTEAFF. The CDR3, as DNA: TGTGCCAGCTCACAGACAGGGAACACTGAAGCTTTCTTT.